This T cell receptor (beta chain) was profiled in a study of blood T cells in healthy people across ages. A second about 6 to 12 cycle PCR used barcoded and J-beta primers. TCRdb redid the calling of the 5' RACE reads with MiXCR, one entry per CDR3 protein. The table has roughly 2 million distinct CDR3 sequences, roughly 49% seen once; the top ten hold around 2.1%. This clonotype has a handful of counts. With V trimmed by 1 base and J by 6 bases, 7 bases remained unmatched. Per germline, CDR1 SGHRS and CDR2 YFSETQ. This CDR3 has 15 amino acids. The chain is built from TRBV5-1 and TRBJ2-3; 8 nucleotides match TRBD1. The specimen sequenced was blood. The receptor was isolated from a middle-aged woman in good health. Here the CDR3 DNA reads TGCGCCAGCAGCTTGATGTCAGGGGGCAGGGATACGCAGTATTTT. This sequence encodes CASSLMSGGRDTQYF.